This T cell receptor beta chain derives from a study of blood T cell repertoires in COVID-19. On the study more broadly: Sources were T cells, B-cell-depleted T cells, or PBMCs; the material itself was cDNA or gDNA.

The assay was immunoSEQ multiplex PCR, and TCRdb's table has in-frame clones only and misses some. The sample has over 75,000 clones, 75% to 85% seen once. Germline V lookup: CDR1 MDHEN, CDR2 SYDVKM. This CDR3 has 12 amino acids. V lost 7 bases to trimming and J lost 10 bases, with 17 bases between them. The chain joins TRBV28 to TRBJ2-7, with D perhaps matching TRBD2 (6 bases). The sequencing input was peripheral blood. This receptor was obtained from a woman between 65 and 79 years old with acute or convalescent COVID-19. CDR3 nucleotides: TGTGCCAGCACCCTCCCGGGACTCCCCCAGTACTTC. Translating it yields CASTLPGLPQYF. The variable domain in full, completed from reference TRBV28 and TRBJ2-7, reads DVKVTQSSRYLVKRTGEKVFLECVQDMDHENMFWYRQDPGLGLRLIYFSYDVKMKEKGDIPEGYSVSREKKERFSLILESASTNQTSMYLCASTLPGLPQYFGPGTRLTVT.